A selection of T cell receptor beta chains follows, all from one sample in a study of blood T cell repertoires in COVID-19. Using immunoSEQ multiplex PCR, the repertoire was profiled, and TCRdb retains in-frame clones only, with some absent. The table has approximately 81,000 clones, roughly four fifths seen once. Sequencing was done on a sample of peripheral blood. These receptors all come from a human donor in a cohort sampled during active COVID-19. Each CDR3 is given with its conserved first and last residue.

TRBJ2-7 | TRBV10-3 | CAISDGFYEQYF
TRBJ1-2 | TRBV4-1 | CASSSGGANYGYTF
TRBJ1-1 | TRBV4-3 | CASSFSQGEAFF
TRBJ2-1 | TRBV6-2/TRBV6-3 | CASSLTGTGTYNEQFF
TRBJ1-5 | TRBV29-1 | CSVGGDQPQHF
TRBJ1-4 | TRBV27 | CASSLRQHRNEKLFF
TRBJ1-1 | TRBV6-6 | CASSYPLRGAATEAFF
TRBJ2-1 | TRBV23-1 | CASSQSSSYNEQFF
TRBJ1-1 | TRBV7-2 | CASSRNGGATEAFF
TRBJ1-4 | TRBV28 | CASSSSGTGDEKLFF
TRBJ2-3 | TRBV6-5 | CARGNSGGAIDTQYF
TRBJ1-6 | TRBV2 | CASSPPDRDDSPLHF
TRBJ2-7 | TRBV4-2 | CASSPGLVPSLQYF
TRBJ2-1 | TRBV4-3 | CASSQQVWNEQFF
TRBJ2-7 | TRBV12-3/TRBV12-4 | CASSLKAAGEQYF
TRBJ2-5 | TRBV18 | CASSQPAGTQYF
TRBJ1-1 | TRBV6-5 | CAAQGRAQLNTEAFF
TRBJ1-3 | TRBV9 | CASSTQGSGNTIYF
TRBJ2-5 | TRBV5-1 | CASSSGTSGGKETQYF
TRBJ1-2 | TRBV10-1 | CASSRGNGPFHF
TRBJ2-7 | TRBV7-9 | CASSRQGGAYEQYF
TRBJ2-7 | TRBV9 | CASSPGMTYEQYF
TRBJ2-1 | TRBV7-6 | CASSLEGQPSNEQFF
TRBJ1-5 | TRBV29-1 | CSPSLGQGAWQPQHF
TRBJ1-6 | TRBV4-1 | CASSHADREPYNSPLHF
TRBJ2-7 | TRBV7-9 | CASSLFREQYF